One sample yielded the 11 T cell receptor beta chains listed below, sequenced in a study of cytomegalovirus exposure and HLA in healthy donors. The table came from immunoSEQ multiplex PCR; TCRdb's copy has only in-frame clones and leaves some out. The sample has 90,000 or so clones; 96% are singletons. The sequencing input was PBMCs. The receptors shown here come from a man between 18 and 29 years old in good health and CMV-seronegative.

The V gene is TRBV7-9, the J gene TRBJ2-1; no reliable D call. Trimming removed 3 bases at V and 5 bases at J, with 5 bases between. Germline CDR1 and CDR2: SEHNR and FQNEAQ (reference sequence). This CDR3 region has 12 residues. This chain's CDR3 is CASSFVDNEQFF. The DNA for the CDR3 is TGTGCCAGCAGCTTTGTAGACAATGAGCAGTTCTTC. The full variable domain, in which reference TRBV7-9 and TRBJ2-1 provide the parts outside the CDR3, is DTGVSQNPRHKITKRGQNVTFRCDPISEHNRLYWYRQTLGQGPEFLTYFQNEAQLEKSRLLSDRFSAERPKGSFSTLEIQRTEQGDSAMYLCASSFVDNEQFFGPGTRLTVL.

This clone was seen just once. This sequence joins TRBV6-5 and TRBJ2-1; TRBD2 is a possible D gene (5 bases). The CDR3 totals 14 residues. Germline V CDR1 and CDR2: MNHEY, SVGAGI. V was clipped by 6 bases and J by 4 bases, with 13 bases between them. In nucleotides, the CDR3 is TGTGCCAGCAGCCCGTTCCGGGGTTACAATGAGCAGTTCTTC. Amino acid sequence: CASSPFRGYNEQFF.

CDR3 amino acids: CASSLDTGAEQYV. In DNA form, the CDR3 reads TGTGCCAGCAGCTTGGATACAGGCGCCGAGCAGTACGTC. J is TRBJ2-7 and V is TRBV7-8, with TRBD1 as a possible D gene (5 bases). V dropped 3 bases and J dropped 6 bases, with 12 bases sitting between them. The CDR3 covers 13 residues. Germline V CDR1 and CDR2: SGHVS, FQNEAQ.

The rearrangement joins TRBV27 to TRBJ2-1; D is possibly TRBD2 (6 bases). This CDR3 spans 12 amino acids. V shed 8 bases and J shed 8 bases, with 13 bases lying between them. CDR1 is MNHEY and CDR2 is SMNVEV in the germline V gene (reference sequence). This chain's CDR3 is CASGEWGDEQFF. DNA of the CDR3: TGTGCCAGCGGGGAATGGGGGGATGAGCAGTTCTTC.

The rearrangement links TRBV19 to TRBJ2-1; TRBD1 matches at 8 bases. The CDR3 is 13 residues long. Per the germline V gene, CDR1 is LNHDA and CDR2 is SQIVND (reference sequence). V was clipped by 2 bases and J by 8 bases; unmatched bases: 2. The CDR3 DNA is TGTGCCAGTAGTATAACAGGGGGGCATGAGCAGTTCTTC. Translating it yields CASSITGGHEQFF.

The rearrangement joins TRBV4-3 to TRBJ2-1; TRBD2 matches at 9 bases. CDR1 is LGHNA and CDR2 is YSLEER in the germline V gene. V lost 1 base and J lost 2; bases outside the gene matches: 0. This CDR3 is 15 amino acids long. The chain's CDR3 is CASSQGTSAYNEQFF. The CDR3 DNA reads TGCGCCAGCAGCCAAGGGACTAGCGCCTACAATGAGCAGTTCTTC.

The rearrangement joins TRBV7-9 to TRBJ1-3; TRBD1 matches at 9 bases. V shed 8 bases, J shed 1 base, and the junction held 3 bases outside the gene matches. The CDR3 spans 14 residues. The germline V gene encodes CDR1 SEHNR and CDR2 FQNEAQ (reference sequence). CDR3 DNA sequence: TGTGCCAGCCGGACAGGGGTTTCTGGAAACACCATATATTTT. This gives the protein CASRTGVSGNTIYF.

This sequence joins TRBV30 and TRBJ2-7; TRBD2 matches 11 bases. This CDR3 has 15 residues. Germline V gene sequence: CDR1 GTSNPN, CDR2 SVGIG (reference sequence). J gave up 4 bases and V 0 bases, and 5 bases lay outside the gene matches. The CDR3 here is CAWSVRASGRYEQYV. CDR3 in DNA: TGTGCCTGGAGTGTACGAGCTAGCGGGAGGTACGAGCAGTACGTC.

This chain connects TRBV6-4 to TRBJ2-3; TRBD2 agrees at 7 bases. The V segment lost 6 bases and the J segment 2 bases; nucleotides outside the gene matches: 5. The CDR3 is made up of 14 amino acids. CDR1 is MRHNA, CDR2 SNTAGT, per germline. CDR3 sequence: CASSASGDTDTQYF. CDR3 bases: TGTGCCAGCAGCGCTAGCGGTGACACAGATACGCAGTATTTT.

This clone has only one observation. The V call is TRBV5-4, the J call TRBJ2-3, with 13 bases that match TRBD2. Germline CDR1 and CDR2: SGHNT and YYREEE (reference sequence). This CDR3 is 17 amino acids long. V shed 4 bases, J shed 2 bases, and the junction held 7 bases outside the gene matches. The CDR3: CASSPGTSGVLTDTQYF. As DNA, the CDR3 is TGTGCCAGCAGCCCGGGGACTAGCGGGGTCCTCACAGATACGCAGTATTTT. The full variable domain, rest sourced from reference TRBV5-4 and TRBJ2-3, is ETGVTQSPTHLIKTRGQQVTLRCSSQSGHNTVSWYQQALGQGPQFIFQYYREEENGRGNFPPRFSGLQFPNYSSELNVNALELDDSALYLCASSPGTSGVLTDTQYFGPGTRLTVL.

The V and J genes are TRBV5-1 and TRBJ2-7; 8 bases match TRBD1. The CDR3 length is 13 residues. V lost 0 bases, J lost 8 bases, and 4 bases stayed unmatched. CDR1 and CDR2 (germline): SGHRS, YFSETQ. In nucleotides, the CDR3 is TGCGCCAGCAGCTTGGGGCAGGGGGCCCAGCAGTACTTC. As protein: CASSLGQGAQQYF.